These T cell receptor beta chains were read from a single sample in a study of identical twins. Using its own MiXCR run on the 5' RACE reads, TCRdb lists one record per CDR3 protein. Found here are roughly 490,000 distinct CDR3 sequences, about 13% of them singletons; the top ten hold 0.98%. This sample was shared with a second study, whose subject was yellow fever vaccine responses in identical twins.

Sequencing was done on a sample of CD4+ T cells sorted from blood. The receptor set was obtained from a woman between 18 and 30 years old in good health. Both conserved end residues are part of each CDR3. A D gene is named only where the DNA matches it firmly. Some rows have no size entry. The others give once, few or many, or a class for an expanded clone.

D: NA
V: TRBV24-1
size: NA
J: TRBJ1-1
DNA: TGTGCCACAAGAACGGGGATGAACACTGAAGCTTTCTTT
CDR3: CATRTGMNTEAFF

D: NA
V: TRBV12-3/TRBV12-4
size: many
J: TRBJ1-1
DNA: TGTGCCAGCAGTTTAACCAGGAGTGAAGCTTTCTTT
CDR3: CASSLTRSEAFF

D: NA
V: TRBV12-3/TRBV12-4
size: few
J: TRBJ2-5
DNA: TGTGCCAGCAGTTTAGGGGGGGGCTTGGAGACCCAGTACTTC
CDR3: CASSLGGGLETQYF

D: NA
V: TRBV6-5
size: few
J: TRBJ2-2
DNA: TGTGCCAGCAGTTACTCTTTACGGGACACCGGGGAGCTGTTTTTT
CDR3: CASSYSLRDTGELFF

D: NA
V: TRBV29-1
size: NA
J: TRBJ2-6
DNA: TGCAGCGTTACCTCCTCTGGGGCCAACGTCCAGACTTTC
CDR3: CSVTSSGANVQTF

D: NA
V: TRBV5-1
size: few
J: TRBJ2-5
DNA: TGCGCCAGCAGCCAAAGACTCAACGGGGAGACCCAGTACTTC
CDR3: CASSQRLNGETQYF

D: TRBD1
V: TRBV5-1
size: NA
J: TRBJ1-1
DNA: TGCGCCAGCAGACCAGCAACAGGGGGGGTCCTCTTCGCTTTCTTT
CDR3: CASRPATGGVLFAFF

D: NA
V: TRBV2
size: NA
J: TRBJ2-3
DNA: TGTGCCAGCAGGCCTTCCCTAGCAGATACGCAGTATTTT
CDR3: CASRPSLADTQYF

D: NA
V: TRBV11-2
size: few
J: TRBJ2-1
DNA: TGTGCCAGCAGCTTTTCCGTGGCAGGGGGGTACGGCAATGAGCAGTTCTTC
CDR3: CASSFSVAGGYGNEQFF

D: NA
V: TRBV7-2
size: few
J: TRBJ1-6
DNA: TGTGCCAGCAGCTTAAATCCGGGAGTCCATAATTCACCCCTCCACTTT
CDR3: CASSLNPGVHNSPLHF

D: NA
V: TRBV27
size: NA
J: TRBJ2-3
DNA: TGTGCCAGCAGACCGGGACACAGAGCCCTCACAGATACGCAGTATTTT
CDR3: CASRPGHRALTDTQYF

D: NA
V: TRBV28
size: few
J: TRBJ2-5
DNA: TGTGCCAGCAGGCATCAGGGAGAGACCCAGTACTTC
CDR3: CASRHQGETQYF

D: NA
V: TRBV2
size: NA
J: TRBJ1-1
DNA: TGTGCCAGCAGTCCTCAGGGGCGCACTGAAGCTTTCTTT
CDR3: CASSPQGRTEAFF

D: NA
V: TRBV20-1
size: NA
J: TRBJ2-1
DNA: TGCAGTGCTGGTGATAGGACCCGGGGTGGCGATGAGCAGTTCTTC
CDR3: CSAGDRTRGGDEQFF

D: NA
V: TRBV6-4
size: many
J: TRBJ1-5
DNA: TGTGCCAGCAGTGATGGGGATCAGCCCCAGCATTTT
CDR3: CASSDGDQPQHF

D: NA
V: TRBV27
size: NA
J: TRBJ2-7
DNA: TGTGCCGGAAACCAACAGCCGCCGTGCCCCTACGAGCAGTACTTC
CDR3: CAGNQQPPCPYEQYF

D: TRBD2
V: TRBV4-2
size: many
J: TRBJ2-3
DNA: TGTGCCAGCAGCTACTCCGGGACTAGCGGGGGGACAGATACGCAGTATTTT
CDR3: CASSYSGTSGGTDTQYF

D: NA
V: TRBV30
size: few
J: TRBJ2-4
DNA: TGTGCCTGGAGTGTATGGCCCAGGAAAAACTTC
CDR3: CAWSVWPRKNF

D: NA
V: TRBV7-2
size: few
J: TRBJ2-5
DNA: TGTGCCAGCAGCTTAGTGCTAGGGTCCCAGACCCAGTACTTC
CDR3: CASSLVLGSQTQYF

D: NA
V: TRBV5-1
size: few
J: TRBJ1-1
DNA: TGCGCCAGCACCAAAACGGGCAGGGAGGGCACTGAAGCTTTCTTT
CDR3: CASTKTGREGTEAFF

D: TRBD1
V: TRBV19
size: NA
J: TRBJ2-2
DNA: TGTGCCAGTAATGCCAGGGGGACGAACACCGGGGAGCTGTTTTTT
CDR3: CASNARGTNTGELFF

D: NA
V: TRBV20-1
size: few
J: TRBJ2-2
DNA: TGCAGTGCTAGAATCGCCAGGACGGGCACCGGGGAGCTGTTTTTT
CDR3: CSARIARTGTGELFF

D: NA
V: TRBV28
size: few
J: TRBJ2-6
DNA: TGTGCCAGCAGTTCCAGGTTCTCTGGGGCCAACGTCCTGACTTTC
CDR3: CASSSRFSGANVLTF

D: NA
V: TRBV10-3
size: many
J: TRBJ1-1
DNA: TGTGCCATCAGTGCAAACACTGAAGCTTTCTTT
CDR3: CAISANTEAFF

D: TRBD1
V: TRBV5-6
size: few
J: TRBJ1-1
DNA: TGTGCCAGCAGCAGTGGGACAGGGGGCTCGTTTTTCACTGAAGCTTTCTTT
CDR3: CASSSGTGGSFFTEAFF

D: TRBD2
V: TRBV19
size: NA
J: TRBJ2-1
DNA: TGTGCCAGTAGTATAGGGACTAGCGGGGTCGATGAGCAGTTCTTC
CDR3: CASSIGTSGVDEQFF

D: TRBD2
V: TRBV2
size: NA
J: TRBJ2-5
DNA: TGTGCCAGCGCAAACCGGGGACTAGCCTTAGAGACCCAGTACTTC
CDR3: CASANRGLALETQYF

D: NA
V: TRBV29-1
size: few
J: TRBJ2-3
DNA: TGCAGCGTCGCCGGGCCTCCCCCAGATACGCAGTATTTT
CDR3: CSVAGPPPDTQYF

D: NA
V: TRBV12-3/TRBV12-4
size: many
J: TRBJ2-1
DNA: TGTGCCAGCAGGTCCGATAGCGTCAATGAGCAGTTCTTC
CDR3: CASRSDSVNEQFF

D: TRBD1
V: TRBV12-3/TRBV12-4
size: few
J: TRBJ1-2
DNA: TGTGCCAGCAGTTCGGACAGGGACAGTGGCTACACCTTC
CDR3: CASSSDRDSGYTF

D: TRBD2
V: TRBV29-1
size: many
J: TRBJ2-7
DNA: TGCAGCGTGGGGACTACCTACGAGCAGTACTTC
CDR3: CSVGTTYEQYF

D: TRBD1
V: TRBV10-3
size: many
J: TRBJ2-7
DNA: TGTGCCATCAGGCCGGGACAGGGGGCCTACGAGCAGTACTTC
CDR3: CAIRPGQGAYEQYF

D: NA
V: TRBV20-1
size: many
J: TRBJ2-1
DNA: TGCAGTGCCTCTCAAGGTGCTGAGCAGTTCTTC
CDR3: CSASQGAEQFF

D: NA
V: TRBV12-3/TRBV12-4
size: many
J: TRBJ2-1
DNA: TGTGCCAGCAGTTCCAGGGGAGACAATGAGCAGTTCTTC
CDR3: CASSSRGDNEQFF

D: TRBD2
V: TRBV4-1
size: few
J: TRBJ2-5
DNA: TGCGCCAGCAGCCAAGATAAGGAGCGGGGGGGAAAAGAGACCCAGTACTTC
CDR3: CASSQDKERGGKETQYF

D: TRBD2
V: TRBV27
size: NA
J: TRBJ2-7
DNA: TGTGCCCACCCGATGACTAGCGGGGGGATCTACGAGCAGTACTTC
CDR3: CAHPMTSGGIYEQYF

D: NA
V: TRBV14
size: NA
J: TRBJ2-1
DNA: TGTGCCAGCAACACGGTGGACGTCGGGGGCAATGAGCAGTTCTTC
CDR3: CASNTVDVGGNEQFF

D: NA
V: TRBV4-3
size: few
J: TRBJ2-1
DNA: TGCGCCAGCAGCCCGGGGATTAACGGGATACACAATGAGCAGTTCTTC
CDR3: CASSPGINGIHNEQFF

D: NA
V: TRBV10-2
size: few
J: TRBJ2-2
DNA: TGCGCCAGCAGGGACGGTCGAGACAGGCCCACCGGGGAGCTGTTTTTT
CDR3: CASRDGRDRPTGELFF

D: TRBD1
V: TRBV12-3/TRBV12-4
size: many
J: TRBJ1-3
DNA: TGTGCCAGCAGTAAACAGGGGACTGGAAACACCATATATTTT
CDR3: CASSKQGTGNTIYF